This paragraph covers one T cell receptor beta chain sequence. Antigen specificity is unknown. These data belong to a study of cytomegalovirus exposure and HLA in healthy donors. Study results and caveats: Researchers reported in a later analysis that a missense DCLRE1C variant was tied to TCR beta V- and J-gene trimming. The study dropped some indistinguishable V segments, TRBV6-2 and TRBV6-3 among them.

The trim removed 0 bases at V and 7 bases at J, leaving 7 bases unmatched. This CDR3 has 15 amino acids. Germline V lookup: CDR1 SGHTA, CDR2 FQGNSA. With 60 Vbeta and 13 Jbeta primers, the PCR was carried out. In the authors' workflow: Some 11 million of the roughly 80 million unique TCR beta chains counted in a later analysis were shared. Generated by immunoSEQ multiplex PCR, the TCRdb table keeps only in-frame clones and is missing some. V and J calls and clone size follow that table, whereas D and trimming were derived from the DNA. This table lists approximately 30,000 clones. The sample consisted of PBMCs. This sequence was found in a woman between 35 and 50 years old in good health and CMV-seropositive. The chain is built from TRBV7-2 and TRBJ1-2; TRBD1 aligns across 8 bases. CDR3 sequence: CASSLASGGASGYTF. The DNA of the CDR3 is TGTGCCAGCAGCTTAGCTTCAGGGGGCGCTTCTGGCTACACCTTC.